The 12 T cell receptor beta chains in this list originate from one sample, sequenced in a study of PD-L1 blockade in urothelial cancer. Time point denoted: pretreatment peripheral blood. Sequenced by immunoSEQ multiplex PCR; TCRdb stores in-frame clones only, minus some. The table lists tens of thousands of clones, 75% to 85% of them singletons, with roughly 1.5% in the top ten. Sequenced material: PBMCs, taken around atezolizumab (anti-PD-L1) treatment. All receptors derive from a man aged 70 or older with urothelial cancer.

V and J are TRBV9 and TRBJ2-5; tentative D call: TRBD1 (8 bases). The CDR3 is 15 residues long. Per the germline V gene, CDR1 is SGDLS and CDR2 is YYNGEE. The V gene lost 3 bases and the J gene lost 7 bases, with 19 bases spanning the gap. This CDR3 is CASSDRGGYSGTQYF. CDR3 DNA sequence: TGTGCCAGCAGCGACAGGGGGGGGTACAGCGGGACCCAGTACTTC.

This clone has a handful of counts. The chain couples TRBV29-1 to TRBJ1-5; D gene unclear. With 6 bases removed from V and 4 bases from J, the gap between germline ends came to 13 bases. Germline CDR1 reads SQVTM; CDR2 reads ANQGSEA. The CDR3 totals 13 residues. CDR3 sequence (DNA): TGCAGCGTCGGAGATACTAGGAATCAGCCCCAGCATTTT. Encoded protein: CSVGDTRNQPQHF.

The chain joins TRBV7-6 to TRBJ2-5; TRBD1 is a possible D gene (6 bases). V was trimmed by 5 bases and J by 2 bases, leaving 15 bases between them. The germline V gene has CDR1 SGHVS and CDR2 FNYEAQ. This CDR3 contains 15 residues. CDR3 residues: CASSPARTVQETQYF. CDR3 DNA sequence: TGTGCCAGCAGCCCCGCAAGGACAGTTCAAGAGACCCAGTACTTC.

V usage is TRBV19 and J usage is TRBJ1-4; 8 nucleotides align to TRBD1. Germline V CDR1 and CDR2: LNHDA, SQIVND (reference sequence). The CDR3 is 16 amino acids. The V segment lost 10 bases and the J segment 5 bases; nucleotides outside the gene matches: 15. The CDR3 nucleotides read TGTGCCACCCAAGAAACCAGACAGGGGCTCAATGAAAAACTGTTTTTT. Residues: CATQETRQGLNEKLFF.

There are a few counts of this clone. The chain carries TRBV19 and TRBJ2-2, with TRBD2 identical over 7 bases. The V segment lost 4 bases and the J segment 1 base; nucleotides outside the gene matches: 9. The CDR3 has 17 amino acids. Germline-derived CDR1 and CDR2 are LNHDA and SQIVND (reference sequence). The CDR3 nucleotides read TGTGCCAGTAGTACCCGGGGGGTTGGGAAGAACACCGGGGAGCTGTTTTTT. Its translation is CASSTRGVGKNTGELFF.

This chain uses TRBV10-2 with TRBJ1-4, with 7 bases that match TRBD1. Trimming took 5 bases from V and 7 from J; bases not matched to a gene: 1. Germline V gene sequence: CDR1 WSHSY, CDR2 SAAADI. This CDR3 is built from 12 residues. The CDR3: CASSWDSEKLFF. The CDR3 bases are TGCGCCAGCAGTTGGGACAGTGAAAAACTGTTTTTT.

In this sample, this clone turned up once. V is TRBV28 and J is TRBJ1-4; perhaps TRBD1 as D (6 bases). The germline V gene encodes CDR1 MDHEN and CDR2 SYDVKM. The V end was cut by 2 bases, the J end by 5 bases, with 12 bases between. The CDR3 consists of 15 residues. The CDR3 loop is CASSLTGIRNEKLFF. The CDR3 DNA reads TGTGCCAGCAGTTTAACAGGGATCAGGAATGAAAAACTGTTTTTT.

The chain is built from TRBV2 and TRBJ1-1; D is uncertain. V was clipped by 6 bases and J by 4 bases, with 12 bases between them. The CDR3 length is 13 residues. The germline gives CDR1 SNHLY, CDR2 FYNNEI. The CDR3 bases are TGTGCCAGCAGGGCCATAGGGAGCACTGAAGCTTTCTTT. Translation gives CASRAIGSTEAFF.

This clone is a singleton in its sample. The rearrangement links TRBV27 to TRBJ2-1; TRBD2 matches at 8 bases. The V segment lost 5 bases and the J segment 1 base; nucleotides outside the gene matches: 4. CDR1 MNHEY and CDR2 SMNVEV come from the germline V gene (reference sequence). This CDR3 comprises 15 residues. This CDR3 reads CASSPSGPSYNEQFF. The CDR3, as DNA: TGTGCCAGCAGTCCTAGCGGGCCTTCCTACAATGAGCAGTTCTTC.

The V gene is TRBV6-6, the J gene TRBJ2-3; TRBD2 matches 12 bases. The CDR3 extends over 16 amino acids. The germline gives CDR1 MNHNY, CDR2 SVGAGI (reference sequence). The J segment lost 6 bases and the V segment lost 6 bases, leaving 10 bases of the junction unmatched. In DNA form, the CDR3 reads TGTGCCAGCAGGGAGACTAGCGGGAGAGGGAGGGATACGCAGTATTTT. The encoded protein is CASRETSGRGRDTQYF.

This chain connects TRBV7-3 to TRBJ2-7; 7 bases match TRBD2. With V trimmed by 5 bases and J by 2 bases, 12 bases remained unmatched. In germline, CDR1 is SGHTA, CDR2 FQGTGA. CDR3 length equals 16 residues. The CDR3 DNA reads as TGTGCCAGCAGCGGAGAGACGGGGGGTACGGCCTACGAGCAGTACTTC. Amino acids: CASSGETGGTAYEQYF.

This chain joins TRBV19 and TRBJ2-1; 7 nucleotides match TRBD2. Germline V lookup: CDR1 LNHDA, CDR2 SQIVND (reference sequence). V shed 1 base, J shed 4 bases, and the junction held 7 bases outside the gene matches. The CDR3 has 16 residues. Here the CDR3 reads CASSIAAGPSYNEQFF. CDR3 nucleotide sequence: TGTGCCAGTAGTATAGCAGCGGGACCTTCTTACAATGAGCAGTTCTTC.